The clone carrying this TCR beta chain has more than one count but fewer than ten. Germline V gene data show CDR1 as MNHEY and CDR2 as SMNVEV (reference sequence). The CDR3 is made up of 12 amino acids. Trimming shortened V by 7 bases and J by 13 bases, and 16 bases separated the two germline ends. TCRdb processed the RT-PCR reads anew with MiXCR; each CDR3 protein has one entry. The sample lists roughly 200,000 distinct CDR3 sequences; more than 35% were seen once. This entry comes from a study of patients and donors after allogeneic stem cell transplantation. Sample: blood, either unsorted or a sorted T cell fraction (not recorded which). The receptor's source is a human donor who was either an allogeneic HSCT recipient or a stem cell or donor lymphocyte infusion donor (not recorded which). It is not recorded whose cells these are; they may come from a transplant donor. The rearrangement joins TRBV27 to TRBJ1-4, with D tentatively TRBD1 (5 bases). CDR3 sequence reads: CASTSQEGLLFF. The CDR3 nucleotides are TGTGCCAGCACTTCCCAAGAGGGGTTACTGTTTTTT. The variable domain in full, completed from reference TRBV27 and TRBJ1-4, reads EAQVTQNPRYLITVTGKKLTVTCSQNMNHEYMSWYRQDPGLGLRQIYYSMNVEVTDKGDVPEGYKVSRKEKRNFPLILESPSPNQTSLYFCASTSQEGLLFFGSGTQLSVL.